The sample holds many counts of the clone carrying this T cell receptor beta chain. The entry originates in a study of blood T cells in healthy people across ages. With a J-beta primer mix and a sample-barcoded 5' primer, a second PCR ran 7 to 11 cycles. TCRdb re-called the 5' RACE reads through MiXCR, storing one row per CDR3 protein. The repertoire holds some 800,000 distinct CDR3 sequences, with just under 25% as singletons. The sample was also reused in another study, on T cells of mothers and their children.

The sample consisted of blood. The TCR was taken from a boy younger than 18 in good health.

The CDR3 reads CASSPWTGNTEAFF. In nucleotides, the CDR3 is TGTGCCAGCAGCCCGTGGACAGGGAACACTGAAGCTTTCTTT. This chain joins TRBV5-5 and TRBJ1-1, with 7 bases identical to TRBD1. The CDR3 is made up of 14 amino acids. The V segment lost 4 bases and the J segment 1 base; nucleotides outside the gene matches: 4. Germline V lookup: CDR1 SGHKS, CDR2 YYEKEE (reference sequence).